These 27 T cell receptor beta chains were all obtained from the same sample, sequenced in a study of T cells in Graves' hyperthyroidism and ophthalmopathy. TCR beta CDR3 regions were amplified from RNA. The study used the HTBI primer set for a first-round RT-PCR of the TCR CDR3. One entry per CDR3 protein results from TCRdb running MiXCR on the multiplex PCR reads. The sample yields around 370,000 distinct CDR3 sequences, around 18% seen once. The sequencing input was blood. These receptors came from a man aged 18 to 29 with Graves' ophthalmopathy.

This clonotype was seen at least ten times. The chain is built from TRBV7-2 and TRBJ2-5, with D perhaps TRBD2 (6 bases). Germline lookup yields CDR1 SGHTA and CDR2 FQGNSA. This CDR3 has 15 amino acids. Between the trimmed V and J ends, which lost 1 base and 4 bases, there was a span of 13 bases. The CDR3 DNA reads as TGTGCCAGCAGCTTAGTCCAGGGAGGAAGAGAGACCCAGTACTTC. This codes for CASSLVQGGRETQYF.

This clonotype was seen at least ten times. The V and J genes are TRBV29-1 and TRBJ2-7, with D hard to call. CDR3 length equals 13 residues. Trimming took off 3 bases at V and 0 bases at J, with 9 bases between the two ends. The germline CDR1 and CDR2 sequences are SQVTM and ANQGSEA. Here the CDR3 reads CSVEDGPSYEQYF. CDR3 in DNA: TGCAGCGTTGAGGATGGTCCCTCCTACGAGCAGTACTTC.

J is TRBJ1-3 and V is TRBV18, with D perhaps matching TRBD1 (6 bases). The CDR3 is made up of 14 amino acids. Trimming removed 3 bases from V and 2 bases from J, with 8 bases in between. Per the germline V gene, CDR1 is KGHSH and CDR2 is LQKENI. CDR3 nucleotide sequence: TGTGCCAGCTCACCCGGGACAACTGGAAACACCATATATTTT. As protein: CASSPGTTGNTIYF.

The sample holds many counts of this clonotype. V is TRBV6-1 and J is TRBJ2-5; D is ambiguous. Germline CDR1 reads MNHNS; CDR2 reads SASEGT. The CDR3 contains 10 residues. V dropped 8 bases and J dropped 5 bases, with 6 bases sitting between them. The CDR3 DNA reads TGTGCCAGCGGGTACGAGACCCAGTACTTC. This encodes CASGYETQYF.

This clonotype showed up many times. The CDR3 region is CASSLTPPDTQYF. The DNA for the CDR3 is TGTGCCAGCAGCTTGACCCCGCCAGATACGCAGTATTTT. The chain has TRBV11-2 and TRBJ2-3; D unresolved. V lost 3 bases and J 4 bases, leaving 8 bases between the germline ends. This CDR3 spans 13 amino acids. The V gene's germline CDR1 is SGHAT and CDR2 FQNNGV.

In this sample, this clonotype turned up many times. The CDR3 protein is CASSSPGRSTQYF. CDR3 nucleotide sequence: TGTGCCAGCAGCTCCCCGGGGCGAAGTACGCAGTATTTT. The chain couples TRBV11-2 to TRBJ2-3; D is possibly TRBD1 or TRBD2 (5 bases each). The germline V gene has CDR1 SGHAT and CDR2 FQNNGV. The CDR3 is 13 amino acids. V gave up 4 bases and J gave up 8 bases, with 13 bases separating them.

This clonotype was detected many times. Written as DNA, the CDR3 is TGTGCCAGCAGCGAAACAGGGGGCGGCGATGAAAAACTGTTTTTT. It codes for CASSETGGGDEKLFF. This chain connects TRBV27 to TRBJ1-4; TRBD1 matches at 9 bases. The CDR3 runs to 15 residues. Trimming cost V 6 bases and J 6 bases; bases outside gene matches: 8. CDR1 is MNHEY, CDR2 SMNVEV, per germline (reference sequence).

This chain joins TRBV12-5 and TRBJ2-1, with D perhaps being TRBD1 or TRBD2 (5 bases each). Trimming took 6 bases from V and 8 from J, leaving 17 bases between them. Germline V gives CDR1 LGHNT, CDR2 FRNRAP. The CDR3 loop spans 14 amino acids. CDR3 nucleotide sequence: TGTGCTAGTGGCCACACCGCACTAGGGGATGAGCAGTTCTTC. Protein product: CASGHTALGDEQFF. The full variable domain, completed using reference TRBV12-5 and TRBJ2-1, is DARVTQTPRHKVTEMGQEVTMRCQPILGHNTVFWYRQTMMQGLELLAYFRNRAPLDDSGMPKDRFSAEMPDATLATLKIQPSEPRDSAVYFCASGHTALGDEQFFGPGTRLTVL.

The chain combines TRBV29-1 with TRBJ2-7; D remains unclear. Germline CDR1 SQVTM, CDR2 ANQGSEA. The CDR3 covers 12 residues. Trimming removed 0 bases from V and 8 bases from J, with 11 bases in between. CDR3 nucleotide sequence: TGCAGCGTTGAAGATGGCGTACGAAAGCAGTACTTC. Translating it yields CSVEDGVRKQYF.

This clonotype appeared a few times. This chain uses TRBV3-1 with TRBJ2-3; 14 bases line up with TRBD2. Trimming at V came to 7 bases and at J to 2 bases, leaving 11 bases not matched to a gene. Germline V gives CDR1 LGHDT, CDR2 YNNKEL (reference sequence). The CDR3 loop spans 18 amino acids. CDR3 nucleotide sequence: TGTGCCAGCAAACTTTCTGGGACTAGCGGGGGCCTCACAGATACGCAGTATTTT. Protein: CASKLSGTSGGLTDTQYF.

J is TRBJ1-1 and V is TRBV12-3 or TRBV12-4; a possible D gene is TRBD1 (6 bases). Deletions cut 2 bases from V and 10 bases from J, with 14 bases between. The CDR3 spans 13 residues. The DNA for the CDR3 is TGTGCCAGCAGTTTAATTACAGGGTGGCTAGCTTTCTTT. It translates to CASSLITGWLAFF.

A few counts support this clonotype. The chain employs TRBV5-1 and TRBJ2-2; no firm D call. CDR3 size: 12 residues. Germline V gives CDR1 SGHRS, CDR2 YFSETQ. The ends were cut back, 0 bases at V and 8 bases at J, with 5 bases in the middle. The CDR3 nucleotides read TGCGCCAGCAGCTTGGAATTGGGGGAGCTGTTTTTT. Protein sequence: CASSLELGELFF.

This chain connects TRBV27 to TRBJ1-2, with D possibly TRBD1 on 6 matching bases. The germline gives CDR1 MNHEY, CDR2 SMNVEV (reference sequence). CDR3 length equals 13 residues. V lost 8 bases and J lost 2, with 12 bases in between. CDR3 DNA: TGTGCCAGCGCCGGCCAGGGGAACTATGGCTACACCTTC. Translation: CASAGQGNYGYTF.

This chain links TRBV5-6 with TRBJ2-1, with TRBD2 matching 10 bases. The CDR3 has 17 amino acids. The V gene end was trimmed by 1 base and the J gene end by 6 bases; junction bases not matched to a gene: 10. Germline V CDR1 and CDR2: SGHDT, YYEEEE. CDR3 in amino acids: CASSLFSGGAESNEQFF. CDR3 bases: TGTGCCAGCAGCTTGTTCAGCGGGGGGGCCGAGTCCAATGAGCAGTTCTTC.

This clonotype was counted many times. The V call is TRBV6-1, the J call TRBJ2-5; 10 bases agree with TRBD2. In germline, CDR1 is MNHNS, CDR2 SASEGT. J was trimmed by 1 base and V by 5 bases; bases with no gene match: 4. The CDR3 is 15 residues long. In DNA, the CDR3 is TGTGCCAGCAGTCGAGCGGGGGGGACCCAAGAGACCCAGTACTTC. Its translation is CASSRAGGTQETQYF.

The chain links TRBV3-1 to TRBJ2-1; D may correspond to TRBD1 or TRBD2 (6 bases each). Germline V lookup: CDR1 LGHDT, CDR2 YNNKEL (reference sequence). V gave up 0 bases and J gave up 1 base, with 22 bases separating them. CDR3 size: 20 residues. The CDR3 reads CASSQDRPGAWGSSYNEQFF. CDR3 coding DNA: TGTGCCAGCAGCCAAGATCGCCCGGGGGCGTGGGGGTCGTCCTACAATGAGCAGTTCTTC.

This clonotype was detected ten times or more. The DNA of the CDR3 is TGTGCCACTTCGGACAGGGGCGCTGGAAACACCATATATTTT. Its translation is CATSDRGAGNTIYF. J is TRBJ1-3 and V is TRBV12-3 or TRBV12-4, with 9 bases fitting TRBD1. The CDR3 totals 14 residues. Trimming took 10 bases from V and 2 from J; bases not matched to a gene: 6.

The table lists this clonotype with a few counts. The chain uses TRBV24-1 and TRBJ2-5; D remains ambiguous. The V gene lost 10 bases and the J gene lost 4 bases, with 18 bases spanning the gap. Per germline, CDR1 KGHDR and CDR2 SFDVKD. This CDR3 region has 14 residues. CDR3 sequence reads: CATTSLRVVETQYF. The CDR3 DNA is TGTGCCACTACCTCCCTGAGAGTGGTAGAGACCCAGTACTTC.

This clonotype was seen ten or more times. The V gene is TRBV5-1, the J gene TRBJ2-2, with TRBD2 matching over 8 bases. Trimming cost V 4 bases and J 0 bases; bases outside gene matches: 2. Per germline, CDR1 SGHRS and CDR2 YFSETQ. The CDR3 totals 15 residues. The CDR3 loop reads CASSAGGTNTGELFF. CDR3 bases: TGCGCCAGCAGCGCGGGGGGTACGAACACCGGGGAGCTGTTTTTT.

This clonotype was seen a few times. The rearrangement joins TRBV24-1 to TRBJ1-5; the match to TRBD1 covers 11 bases. The CDR3 totals 16 residues. V lost 9 bases, J lost 0 bases, and 6 bases stayed unmatched. The germline V gene encodes CDR1 KGHDR and CDR2 SFDVKD. The CDR3 DNA is TGTGCCACCGCCGGACAGGGGGCGGATAGCAATCAGCCCCAGCATTTT. The encoded protein is CATAGQGADSNQPQHF.

The chain uses TRBV2 and TRBJ1-1, with TRBD1 matching 12 bases. The CDR3 runs 15 residues. Trimming removed 2 bases from V and 6 bases from J; junction bases left unmatched: 4. Germline V gene data show CDR1 as SNHLY and CDR2 as FYNNEI. CDR3 region: CASSEPGQGAAEAFF. In DNA form, the CDR3 reads TGTGCCAGCAGTGAACCGGGACAGGGGGCTGCTGAAGCTTTCTTT. Combining the CDR3 with reference TRBV2 and TRBJ1-1 gives the whole variable domain EPEVTQTPSHQVTQMGQEVILRCVPISNHLYFYWYRQILGQKVEFLVSFYNNEISEKSEIFDDQFSVERPDGSNFTLKIRSTKLEDSAMYFCASSEPGQGAAEAFFGQGTRLTVV.

This clonotype showed up many times. The chain combines TRBV4-1 with TRBJ2-3; D ambiguous. CDR1 and CDR2 from the germline V gene are MGHRA and YSYEKL. Trimming cost V 4 bases and J 0 bases, with 11 bases left between them. CDR3 length: 15 residues. CDR3 region: CASSRGPSSTDTQYF. The CDR3 DNA sequence: TGCGCCAGCAGCCGAGGCCCCAGTAGCACAGATACGCAGTATTTT.

About this clonotype: This may be a read error, as it is one base from a much larger clone. This sequence joins TRBV27 and TRBJ2-7, with D possibly matching TRBD2 (6 bases). V shed 6 bases and J shed 8 bases, with 17 bases lying between them. There are 13 residues in the CDR3. CDR1 and CDR2 from the germline V gene are MNHEY and SMNVEV (reference sequence). CDR3 sequence reads: CASSNAEGGKQYF. The CDR3 region has the DNA TGTGCCAGCAGCAATGCAGAGGGAGGCAAGCAGTACTTC.

This clonotype was seen ten or more times. The rearrangement links TRBV7-9 to TRBJ2-7, with unresolved D. Germline CDR1 and CDR2: SEHNR and FQNEAQ (reference sequence). V lost 5 bases and J 1 base, leaving 15 bases between the germline ends. This CDR3 has 15 residues. The DNA for the CDR3 is TGTGCCAGCAGCGAGGAAAGTAGCAGTTCCTACGAGCAGTACTTC. Translation gives CASSEESSSSYEQYF.

This clonotype was seen ten or more times. This chain joins TRBV11-1 and TRBJ2-5; D is uncertain. With 6 bases removed from V and 2 bases from J, the gap between germline ends came to 4 bases. The CDR3 runs 11 residues. Looked up from germline, CDR1 is SGHAT and CDR2 is FQDESV (reference sequence). DNA of the CDR3: TGTGCCAGCAGGGTACAAGAGACCCAGTACTTC. It translates to CASRVQETQYF.

The chain has TRBV7-9 and TRBJ1-1; maybe TRBD1 (6 bases). Germline CDR1 and CDR2: SEHNR and FQNEAQ (reference sequence). Deletions cut 1 base from V and 4 bases from J, with 13 bases between. This CDR3 is 15 amino acids long. CDR3 amino acids: CASSLEGEKGTEAFF. CDR3 DNA: TGTGCCAGCAGCTTAGAGGGGGAAAAGGGCACTGAAGCTTTCTTT.

This clonotype was seen repeatedly, ten times or more. The V gene is TRBV19, the J gene TRBJ2-1, with 7 positions matching TRBD1. The V gene's germline CDR1 is LNHDA and CDR2 SQIVND (reference sequence). V lost 6 bases and J lost 2; bases outside the gene matches: 1. The CDR3 loop spans 13 amino acids. The CDR3 DNA reads as TGTGCCAGTAGAGACAGGGCCTACAATGAGCAGTTCTTC. Amino acids: CASRDRAYNEQFF.